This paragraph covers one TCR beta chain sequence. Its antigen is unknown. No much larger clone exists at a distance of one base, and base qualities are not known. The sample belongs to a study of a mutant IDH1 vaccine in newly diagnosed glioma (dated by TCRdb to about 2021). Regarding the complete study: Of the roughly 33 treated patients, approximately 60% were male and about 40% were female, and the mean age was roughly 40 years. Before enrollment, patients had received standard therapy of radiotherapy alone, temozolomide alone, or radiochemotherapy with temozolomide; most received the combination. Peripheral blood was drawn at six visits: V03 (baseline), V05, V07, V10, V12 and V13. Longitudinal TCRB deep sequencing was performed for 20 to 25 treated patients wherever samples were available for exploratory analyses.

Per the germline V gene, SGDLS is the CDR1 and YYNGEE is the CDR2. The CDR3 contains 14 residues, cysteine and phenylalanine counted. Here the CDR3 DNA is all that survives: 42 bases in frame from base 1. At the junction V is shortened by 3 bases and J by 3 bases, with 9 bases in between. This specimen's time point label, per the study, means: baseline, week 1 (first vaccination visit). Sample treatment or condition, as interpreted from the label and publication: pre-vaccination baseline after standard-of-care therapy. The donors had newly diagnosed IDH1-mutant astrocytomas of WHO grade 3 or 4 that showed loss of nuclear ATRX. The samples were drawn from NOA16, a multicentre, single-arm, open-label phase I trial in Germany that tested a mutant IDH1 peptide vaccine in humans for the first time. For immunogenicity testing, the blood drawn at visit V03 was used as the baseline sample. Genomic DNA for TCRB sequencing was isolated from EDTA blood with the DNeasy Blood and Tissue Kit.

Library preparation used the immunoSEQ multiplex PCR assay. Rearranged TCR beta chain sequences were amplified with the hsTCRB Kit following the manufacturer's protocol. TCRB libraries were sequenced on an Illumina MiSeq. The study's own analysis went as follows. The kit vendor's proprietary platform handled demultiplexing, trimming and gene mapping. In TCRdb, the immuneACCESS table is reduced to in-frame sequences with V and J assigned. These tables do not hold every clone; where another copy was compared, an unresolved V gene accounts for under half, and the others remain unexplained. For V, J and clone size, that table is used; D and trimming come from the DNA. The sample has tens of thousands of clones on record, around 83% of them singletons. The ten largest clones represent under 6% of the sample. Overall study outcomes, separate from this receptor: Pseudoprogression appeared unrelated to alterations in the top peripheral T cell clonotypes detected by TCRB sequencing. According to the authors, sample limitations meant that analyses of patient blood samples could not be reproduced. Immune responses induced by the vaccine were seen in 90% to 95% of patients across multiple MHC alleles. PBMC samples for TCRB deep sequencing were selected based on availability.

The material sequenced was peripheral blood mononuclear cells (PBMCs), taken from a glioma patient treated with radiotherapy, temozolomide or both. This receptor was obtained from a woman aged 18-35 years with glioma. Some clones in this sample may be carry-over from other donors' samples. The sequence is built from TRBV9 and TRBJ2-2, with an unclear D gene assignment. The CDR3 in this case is CASSGELDTGELFF. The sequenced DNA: TGTGCCAGCAGCGGAGAACTCGACACCGGGGAGCTGTTTTTT.